The 30 T cell receptor beta chains in this list originate from one sample, sequenced in a study of cytomegalovirus exposure and HLA in healthy donors. 13 Jbeta primers and 60 Vbeta primers were used for the PCR. The protocol was immunoSEQ multiplex PCR, while the TCRdb copy is restricted to in-frame clones and leaves out a portion. The table records about 160,000 clones, approximately 83% of them present only once. The sequencing sample was made of PBMCs. The receptors originated from a boy between 2 and 10 years old in good health and CMV-seronegative.

V usage is TRBV7-2 and J usage is TRBJ2-3; D remains unclear. V dropped 1 base and J dropped 6 bases, with 11 bases sitting between them. Germline V gene lookup returns CDR1 SGHTA and CDR2 FQGNSA. CDR3 length: 14 residues. The CDR3 DNA reads as TGTGCCAGCAGCTTAGGAACGGTGCTTGATACGCAGTATTTT. The encoded protein is CASSLGTVLDTQYF.

This chain connects TRBV6-5 to TRBJ1-2, with 8 bases identical to TRBD1. The ends lost 5 bases at V and 4 bases at J; junction bases unmatched: 6. The CDR3 contains 14 residues. Germline CDR1 and CDR2: MNHEY and SVGAGI. The CDR3 DNA reads TGTGCCAGCAGTCAGGGACAGGCGTTCTATGGCTACACCTTC. Residues: CASSQGQAFYGYTF.

The chain has TRBV19 and TRBJ1-2; D may be TRBD1 (5 bases). The CDR3 extends over 12 amino acids. V shed 3 bases and J shed 7 bases, with 9 bases lying between them. The germline CDR1 and CDR2 sequences are LNHDA and SQIVND (reference sequence). CDR3 in amino acids: CASSIRRGGYTF. In DNA, the CDR3 is TGTGCCAGTAGTATCAGAAGGGGTGGCTACACCTTC.

The chain recombines TRBV9 with TRBJ1-1, with D unclear. CDR3 size: 14 residues. V was shortened by 5 bases and J by 0 bases, with 11 bases between the two germline ends. From germline, CDR1 is SGDLS and CDR2 YYNGEE. The CDR3 reads CASSVSYMNTEAFF. CDR3 bases: TGTGCCAGCAGTGTGTCCTATATGAACACTGAAGCTTTCTTT.

This chain uses TRBV4-3 with TRBJ2-7; 10 bases agree with TRBD1. V shed 4 bases, J shed 4 bases, and the junction held 1 base outside the gene matches. CDR1 is LGHNA, CDR2 YSLEER, per germline. The CDR3 consists of 13 residues. CDR3 sequence: CASSRDRGYEQYV. CDR3 DNA: TGCGCCAGCAGCCGGGACAGGGGATACGAGCAGTACGTC.

The chain employs TRBV11-2 and TRBJ2-3; TRBD2 matches at 13 bases. V gave up 7 bases and J gave up 0 bases; unmatched junction bases: 10. The CDR3 is 18 residues long. Germline V gene lookup returns CDR1 SGHAT and CDR2 FQNNGV. Here the CDR3 DNA reads TGTGCCAGCAACATCCGTCCGGGACTAGCGGGAAGCACAGATACGCAGTATTTT. This translates into CASNIRPGLAGSTDTQYF.

This sequence joins TRBV6-5 and TRBJ2-3; 8 nucleotides line up with TRBD2. The germline V gene encodes CDR1 MNHEY and CDR2 SVGAGI. Trimming took 8 bases from V and 0 from J; bases not matched to a gene: 7. The CDR3 totals 15 residues. The CDR3 loop reads CASGVAGSSTDTQYF. The CDR3 DNA follows: TGTGCCAGCGGGGTAGCGGGGTCTAGCACAGATACGCAGTATTTT.

This sequence joins TRBV7-6 and TRBJ2-3, with 11 bases lining up with TRBD2. CDR1 and CDR2 from the germline V gene are SGHVS and FNYEAQ. The CDR3 length is 18 residues. The V segment lost 2 bases and the J segment 3 bases; nucleotides outside the gene matches: 10. The CDR3 nucleotides read TGTGCCAGCAGCTTATCGGTAGCGGGGGGGATGGTGACAGATACGCAGTATTTT. This translates into CASSLSVAGGMVTDTQYF.

This clone was detected only a few times. The chain carries TRBV6-5 and TRBJ2-3, with TRBD1 identical over 8 bases. The CDR3 length is 16 residues. Germline V lookup: CDR1 MNHEY, CDR2 SVGAGI. J was trimmed by 2 bases and V by 4 bases; bases with no gene match: 8. The CDR3 DNA sequence: TGTGCCAGCAGTTGGGACAGGCGTTTGAACACAGATACGCAGTATTTT. It codes for CASSWDRRLNTDTQYF.

The genes are TRBV7-2 and TRBJ1-2; D ambiguous. V was trimmed by 1 base and J by 0 bases, leaving 6 bases between them. Germline V gives CDR1 SGHTA, CDR2 FQGNSA. The CDR3 has 14 residues. The CDR3 reads CASSLGSANYGYTF. DNA of the CDR3: TGTGCCAGCAGCTTAGGGTCAGCTAACTATGGCTACACCTTC.

V is TRBV19 and J is TRBJ1-6; TRBD1 aligns across 8 bases. The germline CDR1 and CDR2 sequences are LNHDA and SQIVND (reference sequence). This CDR3 contains 17 residues. After removal of 5 bases from V and 8 bases from J, the junction contained 14 bases not matched to a gene. The DNA for the CDR3 is TGTGCCAGTAGTTCCTACCGGGACAGGAGGGAAGATTCACCCCTCCACTTT. This translates into CASSSYRDRREDSPLHF.

This clone was counted a few times. The rearrangement joins TRBV25-1 to TRBJ1-6; 9 bases align to TRBD1. The CDR3 has 13 residues. The ends lost 7 bases at V and 10 bases at J; junction bases unmatched: 5. Germline values: CDR1 MGHDK, CDR2 SYGVNS. For the CDR3, the DNA is TGTGCCAGCAACACAGGGGGCAGATCACCCCTCCACTTT. This sequence encodes CASNTGGRSPLHF.

This clone was counted a single time. CDR3 nucleotides: TGTGCCAGCTCACTTCGGACAGGGGCAGGGAGCTATGGCTACACCTTC. This sequence encodes CASSLRTGAGSYGYTF. The J gene is TRBJ1-2, the V gene TRBV18; 9 positions match TRBD1. The CDR3 consists of 16 residues. V was clipped by 4 bases and J by 4 bases; unmatched bases: 10. Germline V gene lookup returns CDR1 KGHSH and CDR2 LQKENI.

The chain couples TRBV11-2 to TRBJ2-7, with 8 positions matching TRBD2. V trimming: 5 bases; J trimming: 3 bases; junction bases outside the gene matches: 3. Germline CDR1 and CDR2: SGHAT and FQNNGV. The CDR3 extends over 13 amino acids. This chain's CDR3 is CASSLSGDYEQYV. CDR3 nucleotide sequence: TGTGCCAGCAGCCTTAGCGGGGACTACGAGCAGTACGTC.

This clone appeared a single time. This CDR3 is CAFGGTANEKLFF. CDR3 DNA: TGTGCCTTCGGCGGGACAGCTAATGAAAAACTGTTTTTT. The gene calls are TRBV6-1 and TRBJ1-4; 7 nucleotides line up with TRBD1. The V gene's germline CDR1 is MNHNS and CDR2 SASEGT. This CDR3 is built from 13 residues. V lost 11 bases to trimming and J lost 3 bases; unmatched junction nucleotides: 6.

The gene calls are TRBV30 and TRBJ1-4; D might be TRBD1 (5 bases). The CDR3 covers 12 residues. Germline CDR1 and CDR2: GTSNPN and SVGIG (reference sequence). V lost 4 bases and J lost 8, with 11 bases in between. CDR3 DNA sequence: TGTGCCTGGATGTGGGGCAGGGAAAAACTGTTTTTT. Residues: CAWMWGREKLFF.

This clone was observed a handful of times. The rearrangement uses TRBV12-5 and TRBJ1-3, with unresolved D. CDR3 length: 15 residues. Looked up from germline, CDR1 is LGHNT and CDR2 is FRNRAP. V gave up 5 bases and J gave up 3 bases, with 14 bases separating them. The CDR3 DNA reads TGTGCTAGTGGTGTCGAACTAAATGGTGGAAACACCATATATTTT. As protein: CASGVELNGGNTIYF.

The V gene is TRBV19, the J gene TRBJ1-2; D possibly corresponds to TRBD1 (5 bases). V was clipped by 4 bases and J by 7 bases, with 25 bases between them. The CDR3 is made up of 17 amino acids. From germline, CDR1 is LNHDA and CDR2 SQIVND (reference sequence). In nucleotides, the CDR3 is TGTGCCAGTAGTACCCCGATTCAGTTCGGGGGAGGGACTGGCTACACCTTC. Its translation: CASSTPIQFGGGTGYTF.

This chain connects TRBV15 to TRBJ2-5; D possibly corresponds to TRBD2 (5 bases). The CDR3 loop spans 17 amino acids. Trimming shortened V by 0 bases and J by 2 bases, and 16 bases separated the two germline ends. CDR1 and CDR2 (germline): LNHNV, YYDKDF (reference sequence). CDR3 residues: CATSREPGTARQETQYF. As DNA, the CDR3 is TGTGCCACCAGCAGAGAGCCGGGAACAGCAAGACAAGAGACCCAGTACTTC.

V gene TRBV9 combines with J gene TRBJ2-1; D unclear. Germline V gives CDR1 SGDLS, CDR2 YYNGEE. V lost 3 bases and J 5 bases, leaving 9 bases between the germline ends. CDR3 length: 13 residues. The CDR3 protein is CASSDDSHNEQFF. CDR3 nucleotide sequence: TGTGCCAGCAGCGATGACTCTCACAATGAGCAGTTCTTC.

The rearrangement uses TRBV6-6 and TRBJ1-5, with D tentatively TRBD1 (6 bases). Germline assignment: CDR1 MNHNY and CDR2 SVGAGI (reference sequence). The CDR3 spans 15 residues. V lost 2 bases to trimming and J lost 4 bases, with 12 bases between them. The CDR3 protein is CASSYGTRINQPQHF. The CDR3 DNA reads TGTGCCAGCAGTTACGGGACACGGATTAATCAGCCCCAGCATTTT.

The J gene is TRBJ1-3, the V gene TRBV29-1, with D uncertain. The V and J ends lost 3 bases and 0 bases respectively, with 6 bases between them. The CDR3 extends over 13 amino acids. The germline V gene has CDR1 SQVTM and CDR2 ANQGSEA. The CDR3: CSVEGASGNTIYF. The CDR3 DNA reads as TGCAGCGTTGAGGGAGCCTCTGGAAACACCATATATTTT.

The rearrangement links TRBV6-5 to TRBJ2-4, with 8 bases lining up with TRBD2. After removal of 5 bases from V and 8 bases from J, the junction contained 5 bases not matched to a gene. The germline gives CDR1 MNHEY, CDR2 SVGAGI. The CDR3 consists of 13 residues. CDR3 amino acids: CASSKTSVDIQYF. As DNA, the CDR3 is TGTGCCAGCAGTAAGACTAGCGTTGACATTCAGTACTTC.

In this sample, this clone turned up once. The V and J genes are TRBV6-1 and TRBJ1-2; 10 nucleotides agree with TRBD1. J lost 5 bases, V lost 5 bases, and 8 bases had no gene match. From germline, CDR1 is MNHNS and CDR2 SASEGT. The CDR3 contains 15 residues. The CDR3 is CASSRAPGQGYGYTF. In DNA form, the CDR3 reads TGTGCCAGCAGTCGCGCCCCGGGACAGGGGTATGGCTACACCTTC.

The gene calls are TRBV19 and TRBJ1-2, with TRBD1 matching 8 bases. The CDR3 consists of 14 residues. Germline V CDR1 and CDR2: LNHDA, SQIVND (reference sequence). Unmatched junction bases numbered 7, after V lost 7 bases and J lost 3 bases. CDR3 nucleotides: TGTGCCAGTAATTTGGACAGGGATTACTATGGCTACACCTTC. The encoded protein is CASNLDRDYYGYTF.

The chain combines TRBV4-1 with TRBJ1-1; TRBD1 matches 7 bases. V was clipped by 1 base and J by 2 bases; unmatched bases: 7. The CDR3 extends over 16 amino acids. Germline V gene lookup returns CDR1 MGHRA and CDR2 YSYEKL. DNA for the CDR3: TGCGCCAGCAGCCAAGTCCGGACAGGAGCTAACACTGAAGCTTTCTTT. Translation gives CASSQVRTGANTEAFF.

The chain links TRBV5-1 to TRBJ2-3, with D possibly matching TRBD2 (6 bases). Trimming cost V 6 bases and J 3 bases, with 14 bases left between them. CDR3 length equals 14 residues. Germline CDR1 SGHRS, CDR2 YFSETQ. CDR3 sequence: CASKPGLYTDTQYF. The CDR3 DNA reads TGCGCCAGCAAACCGGGACTCTATACAGATACGCAGTATTTT.

The genes are TRBV19 and TRBJ1-5; D possibly corresponds to TRBD1 (5 bases). Trimming shortened V by 3 bases and J by 6 bases, and 12 bases separated the two germline ends. The CDR3 has 14 amino acids. From germline, CDR1 is LNHDA and CDR2 SQIVND (reference sequence). This CDR3 is CASSIGTLGQPQHF. The CDR3, as DNA: TGTGCCAGTAGTATCGGGACTCTAGGTCAGCCCCAGCATTTT.

The V call is TRBV4-3, the J call TRBJ1-1; D call uncertain. With 4 bases removed from V and 6 bases from J, the gap between germline ends came to 15 bases. There are 14 residues in the CDR3. Germline V gene data show CDR1 as LGHNA and CDR2 as YSLEER. The CDR3 coding sequence is TGCGCCAGCAGCCCAAGGGAGGGCGTCGCTGAAGCTTTCTTT. Translated: CASSPREGVAEAFF.

The chain is built from TRBV5-6 and TRBJ2-3; 7 bases are shared with TRBD2. V dropped 4 bases and J dropped 0; count of bases not matched to a gene: 11. CDR3 length equals 17 residues. CDR1 SGHDT and CDR2 YYEEEE come from the germline V gene. In nucleotides, the CDR3 is TGTGCCAGCAGCCCGGTGGCGCGGGGGACTAGCACAGATACGCAGTATTTT. Protein sequence: CASSPVARGTSTDTQYF.